The 25 T cell receptor beta chains presented below share a single source sample, sequenced in a study of T cell responses to AZD1222 COVID-19 vaccine. Only in-frame clones appear in the TCRdb table, and some are missing; sequencing was by immunoSEQ multiplex PCR. The sample shows 100,000 to 150,000 clones, approximately 92% of them seen only once. Sequencing used peripheral blood, obtained on day 0 of AZD1222 vaccination. These receptors all come from an adult in good health.

This clone appeared a single time. The chain is built from TRBV6-1 and TRBJ1-1; D remains unclear. Germline CDR1 MNHNS, CDR2 SASEGT. Trimming left V 2 bases short and J 13 bases short, with 14 bases between. The CDR3 loop spans 12 amino acids. The CDR3 loop reads CASSESKRRHFF. The CDR3, as DNA: TGTGCCAGCAGTGAATCAAAGCGGAGGCATTTCTTT.

The chain uses TRBV27 and TRBJ2-3; the D is unclear. V was shortened by 3 bases and J by 2 bases, with 18 bases between the two germline ends. CDR3 length: 17 residues. Germline V gives CDR1 MNHEY, CDR2 SMNVEV (reference sequence). CDR3 in amino acids: CASSFQGPTWDTDTQYF. DNA for the CDR3: TGTGCCAGCAGTTTTCAAGGTCCCACGTGGGACACAGATACGCAGTATTTT.

This chain connects TRBV19 to TRBJ1-5, with a tentative D call TRBD1 (6 bases). Trimming took off 9 bases at V and 5 bases at J, with 17 bases between the two ends. The CDR3 contains 14 residues. Germline-derived CDR1 and CDR2 are LNHDA and SQIVND (reference sequence). CDR3 residues: CASKLQGSDQPQHF. In DNA, the CDR3 is TGTGCCAGCAAATTACAGGGTTCGGATCAGCCCCAGCATTTT.

The chain carries TRBV6-5 and TRBJ2-5; 10 nucleotides agree with TRBD2. This CDR3 is built from 14 residues. Looked up from germline, CDR1 is MNHEY and CDR2 is SVGAGI. The ends lost 9 bases at V and 5 bases at J; junction bases unmatched: 9. The DNA of the CDR3 is TGTGCCAGTAGCGGGAGGTTAGATCAGGAGACCCAGTACTTC. Protein product: CASSGRLDQETQYF.

DNA of the CDR3: TGTGCCAGCTCAAACGGGGAAGAGTACAATGAGCAGTTCTTC. Amino acids: CASSNGEEYNEQFF. The rearrangement links TRBV18 to TRBJ2-1; D is possibly TRBD2 (5 bases). In germline, CDR1 is KGHSH, CDR2 LQKENI. The CDR3 spans 14 residues. Trimming took 5 bases from V and 4 from J, leaving 12 bases between them.

The genes are TRBV3-1 (or the pseudogene TRBV3-2) and TRBJ1-1, with 7 bases aligning to TRBD1. With V trimmed by 3 bases and J by 1 base, 5 bases remained unmatched. This CDR3 is 15 amino acids long. Germline-derived CDR1 and CDR2 are LGHDT and YNNKEL (reference sequence). CDR3: CASSQAGTENTEAFF. The CDR3 nucleotides are TGTGCCAGCAGCCAGGCCGGGACAGAGAACACTGAAGCTTTCTTT.

This rearrangement joins TRBV5-4 to TRBJ2-3; either TRBD1 or TRBD2 may fit D (5 bases each). The CDR3 sequence is 15 residues long. V was pared by 4 bases and J by 2 bases, with 14 bases between. The germline V gene encodes CDR1 SGHNT and CDR2 YYREEE (reference sequence). The CDR3 DNA reads as TGTGCCAGCAGCCCGGGACGCCGAGCCACAGATACGCAGTATTTT. It is translated as CASSPGRRATDTQYF.

The chain combines TRBV4-1 with TRBJ1-2, with 8 bases that match TRBD1. Trimming cost V 4 bases and J 3 bases; bases outside gene matches: 4. CDR1 is MGHRA and CDR2 is YSYEKL in the germline V gene. CDR3 length: 14 amino acids. The CDR3 sequence is CASSPGQGDYGYTF. DNA for the CDR3: TGCGCCAGCAGCCCCGGACAGGGCGACTATGGCTACACCTTC.

V usage is TRBV6-2 or TRBV6-3 and J usage is TRBJ1-1; a weak D match, TRBD1 (6 bases). The CDR3 length is 17 residues. Germline V lookup: CDR1 MNHEY, CDR2 SVGEGT. V was cut by 0 bases and J by 1 base, with 15 bases left in between. CDR3 nucleotide sequence: TGTGCCAGCAGTTACTCGAGGGGGGGCCCTCGGAACACTGAAGCTTTCTTT. It translates to CASSYSRGGPRNTEAFF.

This chain links TRBV29-1 with TRBJ1-2; possible D gene TRBD1, 5 bases. Germline CDR1 is SQVTM and CDR2 is ANQGSEA. The CDR3 spans 12 residues. V lost 6 bases and J 3 bases, leaving 11 bases between the germline ends. The CDR3 DNA reads as TGCAGCGTCTCAGGGAGACACTATGGCTACACCTTC. This encodes CSVSGRHYGYTF.

J is TRBJ2-2 and V is TRBV4-1; no clear D. From germline, CDR1 is MGHRA and CDR2 YSYEKL. Trimming took off 6 bases at V and 0 bases at J, with 11 bases between the two ends. The length of the CDR3 is 15 residues. The CDR3: CASSLDNSNTGELFF. In DNA, the CDR3 is TGCGCCAGCAGTCTAGACAACTCGAACACCGGGGAGCTGTTTTTT.

V usage is TRBV5-1 and J usage is TRBJ1-2; D is perhaps TRBD1 (5 bases). Trimming removed 3 bases from V and 0 bases from J, with 12 bases in between. The CDR3 has 15 amino acids. Per germline, CDR1 SGHRS and CDR2 YFSETQ. In DNA form, the CDR3 reads TGCGCCAGCAGCTCCACGGGGCAGGCTAACTATGGCTACACCTTC. Translating gives CASSSTGQANYGYTF.

This rearrangement joins TRBV3-1 (or the pseudogene TRBV3-2) to TRBJ1-6; 7 bases agree with TRBD1. V gave up 6 bases and J gave up 9 bases; unmatched junction bases: 8. Germline V lookup: CDR1 LGHDT, CDR2 YNNKEL (reference sequence). CDR3 length equals 14 residues. CDR3 nucleotides: TGTGCCAGCAGTCGACAGGGCTTTGGTTCACCCCTCCACTTT. Encoded protein: CASSRQGFGSPLHF.

The chain recombines TRBV21-1 with TRBJ1-1; TRBD1 is the table's D call and was not checked against the DNA. TRBV21-1 represents a pseudogene. The length of the CDR3 is 15 residues. The CDR3 protein is CASSKAIWTGKEAFF. The CDR3 region has the DNA TGTGCCAGCAGCAAAGCTATCTGGACAGGGAAGGAAGCTTTCTTT.

J is TRBJ2-7 and V is TRBV4-1; 7 bases are shared with TRBD2. CDR3 size: 14 residues. CDR1 MGHRA and CDR2 YSYEKL come from the germline V gene. V was pared by 3 bases and J by 4 bases, with 6 bases of the junction left unmatched. CDR3 bases: TGCGCCAGCAGCCAGGGGGAGGGTTGGTACGAGCAGTACTTC. Its translation is CASSQGEGWYEQYF.

The V call is TRBV4-1, the J call TRBJ2-2; no clear D gene. CDR1 MGHRA and CDR2 YSYEKL come from the germline V gene. This CDR3 comprises 15 residues. The germline V and J ends were trimmed by 2 bases and 3 bases, with 10 bases remaining between them. CDR3 in amino acids: CASSQPHYYTGELFF. In DNA, the CDR3 is TGCGCCAGCAGCCAACCTCACTATTACACCGGGGAGCTGTTTTTT.

The gene calls are TRBV27 and TRBJ2-1; possible D gene TRBD1, 5 bases. V lost 5 bases, J lost 10 bases, and 12 bases lay in between. Germline V lookup: CDR1 MNHEY, CDR2 SMNVEV (reference sequence). The CDR3 sequence is 12 residues long. CDR3 coding DNA: TGTGCCAGCAGTCTATTAGACAGCGAGCAGTTCTTC. Translated, it gives CASSLLDSEQFF.

The rearrangement uses TRBV7-9 and TRBJ2-2, with D tentatively TRBD1 (6 bases). Trimming pared 4 bases from V and 3 bases from J, leaving 6 bases between. The CDR3 length is 13 residues. Per germline, CDR1 SEHNR and CDR2 FQNEAQ (reference sequence). DNA for the CDR3: TGTGCCAGCAGCTACAGGGACACCGGGGAGCTGTTTTTT. Translating gives CASSYRDTGELFF.

The rearrangement links TRBV5-5 to TRBJ2-1; a weak D match, TRBD1 (6 bases). The CDR3 runs to 13 residues. The V gene lost 2 bases and the J gene lost 4 bases, with 7 bases spanning the gap. Germline V lookup: CDR1 SGHKS, CDR2 YYEKEE (reference sequence). The CDR3 is CASSLQGYNEQFF. CDR3 bases: TGTGCCAGCAGCTTACAGGGTTACAATGAGCAGTTCTTC.

The CDR3 is CAIQADYNEQFF. CDR3 in DNA: TGTGCCATACAAGCGGACTACAATGAGCAGTTCTTC. The chain recombines TRBV10-3 with TRBJ2-1, with TRBD2 as a possible D gene (5 bases). The germline CDR1 and CDR2 sequences are ENHRY and SYGVKD. The CDR3 runs 12 residues. Trimming removed 9 bases from V and 3 bases from J, with 9 bases in between.

This sequence joins TRBV2 and TRBJ1-6, with a tentative D call TRBD1 (5 bases). Deletions cut 4 bases from V and 0 bases from J, with 13 bases between. The CDR3 sequence is 17 residues long. Germline V gives CDR1 SNHLY, CDR2 FYNNEI. The CDR3 sequence: CASSGDWLSSYNSPLHF. DNA for the CDR3: TGTGCCAGCAGTGGGGACTGGCTAAGCTCCTATAATTCACCCCTCCACTTT.

V and J are TRBV30 and TRBJ2-1; D tentatively fits TRBD1 or TRBD2 (5 bases each). The CDR3 runs to 13 residues. CDR1 is GTSNPN and CDR2 is SVGIG in the germline V gene (reference sequence). V lost 3 bases and J lost 9, with 15 bases in between. CDR3 loop: CAWRGASRGEQFF. The CDR3 bases are TGTGCCTGGAGAGGGGCTAGCCGAGGTGAGCAGTTCTTC.

In the case of this clone: Germline and junction disagree at one end, which may indicate a read error. V gene TRBV7-3 combines with J gene TRBJ2-1; 7 nucleotides align to TRBD1. Germline loops: CDR1 SGHTA, CDR2 FQGTGA. This CDR3 is built from 15 residues. CDR3 in DNA: TGTGCCAGCAGCCTAACCGGGACAGACTACAATGAGCAGTTCTTC. Its protein is CASSLTGTDYNEQFF. The full variable domain, in which reference TRBV7-3 and TRBJ2-1 provide the parts outside the CDR3, is GAGVSQTPSNKVTEKGKYVELRCDPISGHTALYWYRQSLGQGPEFLIYFQGTGAADDSGLPNDRFFAVRPEGSVSTLKIQRTERGDSAVYLCASSLTGTDYNEQFFGPGTRLTVL.

This clone occurred once. This chain links TRBV13 with TRBJ2-3; D unresolved. CDR3 length: 14 residues. Trimming took 2 bases from V and 3 from J, leaving 9 bases between them. Per the germline V gene, CDR1 is PRHDT and CDR2 is FYEKMQ (reference sequence). The CDR3 region is CASSLMAGTDTQYF. The CDR3 DNA sequence: TGTGCCAGCAGCTTAATGGCCGGAACAGATACGCAGTATTTT.

The chain has TRBV6-5 and TRBJ1-3; D unresolved. The V gene's germline CDR1 is MNHEY and CDR2 SVGAGI. CDR3 size: 15 residues. V lost 6 bases and J 0 bases, leaving 12 bases between the germline ends. The CDR3: CASRRSPRSGNTIYF. Written as DNA, the CDR3 is TGTGCCAGCAGGCGCAGTCCTCGCTCTGGAAACACCATATATTTT.